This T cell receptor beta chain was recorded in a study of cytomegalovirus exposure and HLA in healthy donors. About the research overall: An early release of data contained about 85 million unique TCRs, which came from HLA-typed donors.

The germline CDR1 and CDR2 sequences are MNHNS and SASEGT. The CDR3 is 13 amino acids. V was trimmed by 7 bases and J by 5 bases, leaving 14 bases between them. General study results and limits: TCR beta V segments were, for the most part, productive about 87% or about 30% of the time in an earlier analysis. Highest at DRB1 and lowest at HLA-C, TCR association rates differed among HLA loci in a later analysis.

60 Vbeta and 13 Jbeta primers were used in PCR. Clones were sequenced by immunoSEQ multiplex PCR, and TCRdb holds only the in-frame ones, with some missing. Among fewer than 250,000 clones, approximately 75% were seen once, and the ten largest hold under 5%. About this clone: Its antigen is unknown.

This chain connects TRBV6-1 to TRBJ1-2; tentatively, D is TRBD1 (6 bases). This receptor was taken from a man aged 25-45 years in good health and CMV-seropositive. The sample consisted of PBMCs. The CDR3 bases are TGTGCCAGCATGCCAGGGGCAGAGTATGGCTACACCTTC. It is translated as CASMPGAEYGYTF.